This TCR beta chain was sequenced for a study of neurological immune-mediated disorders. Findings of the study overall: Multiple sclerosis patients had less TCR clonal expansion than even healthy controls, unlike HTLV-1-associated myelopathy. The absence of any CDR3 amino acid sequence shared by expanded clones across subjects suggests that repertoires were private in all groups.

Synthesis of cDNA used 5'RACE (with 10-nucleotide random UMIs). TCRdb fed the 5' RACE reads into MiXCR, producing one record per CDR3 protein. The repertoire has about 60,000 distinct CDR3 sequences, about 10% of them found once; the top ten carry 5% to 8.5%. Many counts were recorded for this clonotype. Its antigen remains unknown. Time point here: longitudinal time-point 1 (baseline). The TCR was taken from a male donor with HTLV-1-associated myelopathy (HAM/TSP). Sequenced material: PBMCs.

CDR3 in amino acids: CASSLTGLNGYTF. Here the CDR3 DNA reads TGCGCCAGCAGCTTGACAGGTCTCAATGGCTACACCTTC. This chain connects TRBV5-1 to TRBJ1-2, with D possibly being TRBD1 (5 bases). From germline, CDR1 is SGHRS and CDR2 YFSETQ. CDR3 length equals 13 residues. Trimming shortened V by 1 base and J by 6 bases, and 10 bases separated the two germline ends.